This is a list of T cell receptor beta chains from one sample in a study of T-cell reconstitution after alpha-beta-depleted transplantation in children. MiXCR was run by TCRdb on the PCR reads, yielding one entry per CDR3 protein. The table shows about 900,000 distinct CDR3 sequences, with about 31% occurring only once. The sample in question was PBMCs, mostly from graft donor cells, obtained 360 days after TCRalphabeta/CD19-depleted stem cell transplant. The source is a boy under three years old who had a stem cell transplant for SCID, so the T cells may come from the graft donor. Each CDR3 is given with its conserved first and last residue. D genes are given only for firm matches. Where a row states a size, it is once, few, many or the class of an expanded clone; other rows omit it.

V: TRBV6-5; J: TRBJ2-3; size: NA; D: NA; DNA: TGTGCCAGCAGTTACTGGCACGACGCAGATACGCAGTATTTT; CDR3: CASSYWHDADTQYF
V: TRBV15; J: TRBJ1-4; size: NA; D: NA; DNA: TGTGCCACCAGCAGAGATGGGGCCGGAGAAAAACTGTTTTTT; CDR3: CATSRDGAGEKLFF
V: TRBV4-2; J: TRBJ2-7; size: NA; D: TRBD1; DNA: TGTGCCAGCAGCCAAGATCGCCATCCCGACAGGGCGCTTATCGAGCAGTACTTC; CDR3: CASSQDRHPDRALIEQYF
V: TRBV5-1; J: TRBJ2-1; size: NA; D: NA; DNA: TGCGCCAGCAGCAGAACTTACAATTACAATGAGCAGTTCTTC; CDR3: CASSRTYNYNEQFF
V: TRBV20-1; J: TRBJ2-7; size: few; D: TRBD2; DNA: TGCAGTGCTGGGACTCTAGCGGTTAATTACGAGCAGTACTTC; CDR3: CSAGTLAVNYEQYF
V: TRBV4-1; J: TRBJ2-7; size: few; D: TRBD2; DNA: TGCGCCAGCAGCCAACCGACTAGCGGGGTCTACGAGCAGTACTTC; CDR3: CASSQPTSGVYEQYF
V: TRBV29-1; J: TRBJ2-1; size: many; D: TRBD1; DNA: TGCAGCGTTGGACAGGGGGCCTACAATGAGCAGTTCTTC; CDR3: CSVGQGAYNEQFF
V: TRBV5-1; J: TRBJ2-7; size: few; D: TRBD1; DNA: TGCGCCAGCAGCTTTAACAGGGACAGGGGTAACGAGCAGTACTTC; CDR3: CASSFNRDRGNEQYF
V: TRBV4-1; J: TRBJ2-4; size: NA; D: NA; DNA: TGCGCCAGCAGCCAAGCTGTCCGGGGCATCGGGTACTTC; CDR3: CASSQAVRGIGYF
V: TRBV12-3/TRBV12-4; J: TRBJ2-2; size: few; D: TRBD1; DNA: TGTGCCAGCAGTTTGGCAAGGAAAACAGGGGGCCACGGGGAGCTGTTTTTT; CDR3: CASSLARKTGGHGELFF
V: TRBV12-3/TRBV12-4; J: TRBJ1-2; size: NA; D: NA; DNA: TGTGCCAGCACCGAGATCCCGGGCGATGGCTACACCTTC; CDR3: CASTEIPGDGYTF
V: TRBV5-6; J: TRBJ2-7; size: few; D: NA; DNA: TGTGCCAGCAGCTTGGTATTCGAAACCTACGAGCAGTACTTC; CDR3: CASSLVFETYEQYF
V: TRBV24-1; J: TRBJ2-3; size: many; D: NA; DNA: TGTGCCACCAGTGATTTGTTGGGACGGAGGGATCCAGATACGCAGTATTTT; CDR3: CATSDLLGRRDPDTQYF
V: TRBV6-5; J: TRBJ2-3; size: few; D: NA; DNA: TGTGCCAGCAGTTATGGGGGCGGGGCGACAGATACGCAGTATTTT; CDR3: CASSYGGGATDTQYF
V: TRBV28; J: TRBJ2-7; size: few; D: NA; DNA: TGTGCCAGCAGTTTAAGTCGGCCAACCTACGAGCAGTACTTC; CDR3: CASSLSRPTYEQYF
V: TRBV11-2; J: TRBJ2-2; size: few; D: TRBD1; DNA: TGTGCCAGCAGCTCTAGAGTGGACAGGGGGCGAGCTGGCACCGGGGAGCTGTTTTTT; CDR3: CASSSRVDRGRAGTGELFF
V: TRBV29-1; J: TRBJ2-7; size: NA; D: NA; DNA: TGCAGCGTTGAGTGGGCAGGGAGCTACGAGCAGTACTTC; CDR3: CSVEWAGSYEQYF
V: TRBV7-3; J: TRBJ2-3; size: few; D: NA; DNA: TGTGCCAGCAGCTTAATTCCAGGGTCCTTCTTCACAGATACGCAGTATTTT; CDR3: CASSLIPGSFFTDTQYF
V: TRBV29-1; J: TRBJ2-5; size: NA; D: NA; DNA: TGCAGCGTTGCCCGGGACCAAGAGACCCAGTACTTC; CDR3: CSVARDQETQYF
V: TRBV5-1; J: TRBJ2-2; size: few; D: NA; DNA: TGCGCCAGCAGCTTGGGGCTATCCCGGAACACCGGGGAGCTGTTTTTT; CDR3: CASSLGLSRNTGELFF
V: TRBV28; J: TRBJ2-7; size: NA; D: TRBD1; DNA: TGTGCCAGCAGTCTCCGGGACAGGGGCATTTACGAGCAGTACTTC; CDR3: CASSLRDRGIYEQYF
V: TRBV19; J: TRBJ2-3; size: NA; D: NA; DNA: TGTGCCAGTAGAATAGATATGAGCACAGATACGCAGTATTTT; CDR3: CASRIDMSTDTQYF
V: TRBV24-1; J: TRBJ2-3; size: once; D: TRBD2; DNA: TGTGCCACCACTCCGGGACTAGCGGGGGGGACCGGGACCTCCACAGATACGCAGTATTTT; CDR3: CATTPGLAGGTGTSTDTQYF
V: TRBV28; J: TRBJ2-5; size: NA; D: NA; DNA: TGTGCCAGCAGTCCGGCCACCGGGGTGAGCGAGACCCAGTACTTC; CDR3: CASSPATGVSETQYF
V: TRBV20-1; J: TRBJ2-7; size: NA; D: NA; DNA: TGCAGTGCTAGTGACAGCTACTACGAGCAGTACTTC; CDR3: CSASDSYYEQYF
V: TRBV20-1; J: TRBJ1-1; size: NA; D: NA; DNA: TGCAGTGCTAGACAGACAGAAAACACTGAAGCTTTCTTT; CDR3: CSARQTENTEAFF
V: TRBV18; J: TRBJ2-7; size: once; D: NA; DNA: TGTGCCAGCTCTCCCATCGGGGGAGACTCCTACGAGCAGTACTTC; CDR3: CASSPIGGDSYEQYF
V: TRBV20-1; J: TRBJ1-5; size: NA; D: TRBD1; DNA: TGCAGTGCTAGAAGGAGCGTTAACAGGGGAAAGCAGCCCCAGCATTTT; CDR3: CSARRSVNRGKQPQHF
V: TRBV18; J: TRBJ1-6; size: few; D: TRBD1; DNA: TGTGCCAGCTCACCGGGGACAGGGTTCGGGAATTCACCCCTCCACTTT; CDR3: CASSPGTGFGNSPLHF
V: TRBV10-1; J: TRBJ2-3; size: NA; D: NA; DNA: TGCGCCAGCAGCCTGGGACACTCCATGGCAGATACGCAGTATTTT; CDR3: CASSLGHSMADTQYF
V: TRBV4-1; J: TRBJ2-5; size: few; D: NA; DNA: TGCGCCAGCAGTAGGGGGTCCGGAGAGACCCAGTACTTC; CDR3: CASSRGSGETQYF
V: TRBV7-9; J: TRBJ1-5; size: NA; D: NA; DNA: TGTGCCAGCAGCAATGGCGATAGCAATCAGCCCCAGCATTTT; CDR3: CASSNGDSNQPQHF
V: TRBV4-2; J: TRBJ2-2; size: NA; D: NA; DNA: TGTGCCAGCAGCCAAGGGCAGGACCTCACCGGGGAGCTGTTTTTT; CDR3: CASSQGQDLTGELFF
V: TRBV5-1; J: TRBJ1-1; size: NA; D: NA; DNA: TGCGCCAGCAGCCCGGCGAGGGTAGGGGACACTGAAGCTTTCTTT; CDR3: CASSPARVGDTEAFF
V: TRBV5-1; J: TRBJ1-2; size: NA; D: NA; DNA: TGCGCCAGCAGCTTGGCCTCGACAACTAACTATGGCTACACCTTC; CDR3: CASSLASTTNYGYTF
V: TRBV20-1; J: TRBJ1-6; size: once; D: NA; DNA: TGCAGTGCTCAACGGGCTTCAAGCCCGCCCCTCCACTTT; CDR3: CSAQRASSPPLHF
V: TRBV12-3/TRBV12-4; J: TRBJ2-2; size: NA; D: TRBD1; DNA: TGTGCCAGCAGTTTAAGGCAGGGGGCTACCACCGGGGAGCTGTTTTTT; CDR3: CASSLRQGATTGELFF
V: TRBV5-1; J: TRBJ2-2; size: NA; D: NA; DNA: TGCGCCAGCAGCTTGGTCGGCCTAGCGAACACCGGGGAGCTGTTTTTT; CDR3: CASSLVGLANTGELFF
V: TRBV4-2; J: TRBJ1-5; size: few; D: TRBD1; DNA: TGTGCCAGCAGCCAGACAGGGAACAATCAGCCCCAGCATTTT; CDR3: CASSQTGNNQPQHF
V: TRBV20-1; J: TRBJ2-3; size: few; D: NA; DNA: TGCAGTGCAAAGGCTCTAGCATGGGCTACGCAGTATTTT; CDR3: CSAKALAWATQYF
V: TRBV29-1; J: TRBJ2-1; size: few; D: NA; DNA: TGCAGCGTTGAATTCAGCTACAATGAGCAGTTCTTC; CDR3: CSVEFSYNEQFF
V: TRBV4-3; J: TRBJ1-5; size: few; D: NA; DNA: TGCGCCAGCAGCCAAGATCCAATGATAAGGCCCCAGCATTTT; CDR3: CASSQDPMIRPQHF
V: TRBV28; J: TRBJ2-1; size: few; D: NA; DNA: TGTGCCAGCAGTTTTCTCGGCGAGGCTGACAATGAGCAGTTCTTC; CDR3: CASSFLGEADNEQFF
V: TRBV12-3/TRBV12-4; J: TRBJ1-6; size: once; D: TRBD1; DNA: TGTGCCAGCAGTCCCGGGGCGGACAGGGATTCACCCCTCCACTTT; CDR3: CASSPGADRDSPLHF
V: TRBV28; J: TRBJ1-1; size: many; D: NA; DNA: TGTGCCAGCAGTTTAAGGGTCATGAACACTGAAGCTTTCTTT; CDR3: CASSLRVMNTEAFF
V: TRBV12-3/TRBV12-4; J: TRBJ1-4; size: few; D: NA; DNA: TGTGCCAGCAGTTCCCGCGCAGCTAATGAAAAACTGTTTTTT; CDR3: CASSSRAANEKLFF
V: TRBV29-1; J: TRBJ1-1; size: many; D: NA; DNA: TGCAGCGTCGAGGATGGGAGGAGGTTTGAAGCTTTCTTT; CDR3: CSVEDGRRFEAFF
V: TRBV9; J: TRBJ2-7; size: NA; D: NA; DNA: TGTGCCAGCAGCGTAGATCACAGCGCCTACGAGCAGTACTTC; CDR3: CASSVDHSAYEQYF
V: TRBV6-2/TRBV6-3; J: TRBJ2-3; size: NA; D: NA; DNA: TGTGCCAGCAGTTACTCGAATGGGTTGGATACGCAGTATTTT; CDR3: CASSYSNGLDTQYF
V: TRBV28; J: TRBJ1-1; size: few; D: NA; DNA: TGTGCCAGCATCGGACAGGAAGCTTTCTTT; CDR3: CASIGQEAFF
V: TRBV5-6; J: TRBJ2-7; size: few; D: NA; DNA: TGTGCCAGCAGCTTTGTAGGACAAGTTACTATCGAGCAGTACTTC; CDR3: CASSFVGQVTIEQYF
V: TRBV29-1; J: TRBJ2-7; size: few; D: TRBD1; DNA: TGCAGCGTTGTTGAACAGGGGGTCCACGAGCAGTACTTC; CDR3: CSVVEQGVHEQYF
V: TRBV5-1; J: TRBJ2-1; size: many; D: NA; DNA: TGCGCCAGCAGCTTTGACTTTTACAATGAGCAGTTCTTC; CDR3: CASSFDFYNEQFF
V: TRBV7-9; J: TRBJ2-6; size: NA; D: TRBD1; DNA: TGTGCCAGCAGCCCACAGGGGGTGAACTCTGGGGCCAACGTCCTGACTTTC; CDR3: CASSPQGVNSGANVLTF
V: TRBV7-2; J: TRBJ2-1; size: NA; D: TRBD1; DNA: TGTGCCAGCAGCTGGGACAGGGGGGTCAATGAGCAGTTCTTC; CDR3: CASSWDRGVNEQFF
V: TRBV14; J: TRBJ2-1; size: NA; D: TRBD2; DNA: TGTGCCAGCAGCTCCCGTTATGGGGGGGACAATGAGCAGTTCTTC; CDR3: CASSSRYGGDNEQFF
V: TRBV7-9; J: TRBJ2-2; size: NA; D: NA; DNA: TGTGCCAGCAGCTTAGGGGGGGGGACACCGAACACCGGGGAGCTGTTTTTT; CDR3: CASSLGGGTPNTGELFF
V: TRBV12-3/TRBV12-4; J: TRBJ2-6; size: few; D: NA; DNA: TGTGCCAGCAGTTTGGGGCGGCTAACTGGGGCCAACGTCCTGACTTTC; CDR3: CASSLGRLTGANVLTF
V: TRBV20-1; J: TRBJ2-3; size: many; D: NA; DNA: TGCAGTGCTATGAGACAGGCCCCGGATACGCAGTATTTT; CDR3: CSAMRQAPDTQYF